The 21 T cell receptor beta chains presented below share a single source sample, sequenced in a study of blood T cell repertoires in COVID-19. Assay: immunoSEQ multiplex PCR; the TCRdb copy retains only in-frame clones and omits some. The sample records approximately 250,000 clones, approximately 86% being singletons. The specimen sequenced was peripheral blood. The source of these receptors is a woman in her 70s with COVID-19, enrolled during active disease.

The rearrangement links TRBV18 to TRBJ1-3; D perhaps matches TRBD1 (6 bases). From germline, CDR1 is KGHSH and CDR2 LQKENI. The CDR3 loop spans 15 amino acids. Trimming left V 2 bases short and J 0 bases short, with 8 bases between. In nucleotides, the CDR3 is TGTGCCAGCTCACCAGACAGGAACTCTGGAAACACCATATATTTT. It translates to CASSPDRNSGNTIYF. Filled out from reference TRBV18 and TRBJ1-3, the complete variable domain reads NAGVMQNPRHLVRRRGQEARLRCSPMKGHSHVYWYRQLPEEGLKFMVYLQKENIIDESGMPKERFSAEFPKEGPSILRIQQVVRGDSAAYFCASSPDRNSGNTIYFGEGSWLTVV.

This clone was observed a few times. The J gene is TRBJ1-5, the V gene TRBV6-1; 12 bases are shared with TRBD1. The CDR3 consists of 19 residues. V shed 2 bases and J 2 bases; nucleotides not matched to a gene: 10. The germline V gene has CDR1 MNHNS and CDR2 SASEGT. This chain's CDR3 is CASSERGQGALVGNQPQHF. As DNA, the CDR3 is TGTGCCAGCAGTGAAAGGGGACAGGGGGCCCTAGTGGGCAATCAGCCCCAGCATTTT.

The CDR3 here is CASSHPGQSYEQYF. The CDR3 coding sequence is TGTGCCAGTAGCCACCCGGGACAAAGCTACGAGCAGTACTTC. The chain recombines TRBV19 with TRBJ2-7, with D possibly matching TRBD1 (6 bases). Deletions cut 6 bases from V and 3 bases from J, with 15 bases between. The CDR3 extends over 14 amino acids. In germline, CDR1 is LNHDA, CDR2 SQIVND (reference sequence).

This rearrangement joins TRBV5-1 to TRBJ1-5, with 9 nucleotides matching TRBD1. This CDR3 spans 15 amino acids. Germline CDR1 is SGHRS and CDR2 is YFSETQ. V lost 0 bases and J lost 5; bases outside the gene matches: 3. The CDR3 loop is CASSLEQGADQPQHF. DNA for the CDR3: TGCGCCAGCAGCTTGGAACAGGGGGCGGATCAGCCCCAGCATTTT.

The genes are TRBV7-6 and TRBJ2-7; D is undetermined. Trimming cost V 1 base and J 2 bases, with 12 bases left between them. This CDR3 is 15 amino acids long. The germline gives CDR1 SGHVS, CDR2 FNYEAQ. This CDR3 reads CASSLEALGPYEQYF. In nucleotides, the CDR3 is TGTGCCAGCAGCTTAGAGGCCCTAGGTCCCTACGAGCAGTACTTC.

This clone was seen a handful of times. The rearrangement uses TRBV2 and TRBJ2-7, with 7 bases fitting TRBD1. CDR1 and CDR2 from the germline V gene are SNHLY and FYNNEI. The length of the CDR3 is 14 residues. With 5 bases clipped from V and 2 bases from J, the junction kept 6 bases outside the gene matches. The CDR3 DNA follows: TGTGCCAGCAGTCGGACAGGCTCAACCTACGAGCAGTACTTC. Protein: CASSRTGSTYEQYF.

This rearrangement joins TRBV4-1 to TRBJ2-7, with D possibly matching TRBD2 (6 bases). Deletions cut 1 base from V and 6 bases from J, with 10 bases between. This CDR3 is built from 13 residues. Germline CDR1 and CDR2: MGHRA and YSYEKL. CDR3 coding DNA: TGCGCCAGCAGCCAAGGGGGGGTACGCGAGCAGTACTTC. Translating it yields CASSQGGVREQYF.

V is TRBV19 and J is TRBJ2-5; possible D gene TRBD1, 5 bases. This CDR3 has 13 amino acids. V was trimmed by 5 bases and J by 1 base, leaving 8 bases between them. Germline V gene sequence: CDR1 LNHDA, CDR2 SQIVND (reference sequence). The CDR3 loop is CASSSTAQETQYF. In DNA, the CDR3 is TGTGCCAGTAGTTCGACAGCCCAAGAGACCCAGTACTTC.

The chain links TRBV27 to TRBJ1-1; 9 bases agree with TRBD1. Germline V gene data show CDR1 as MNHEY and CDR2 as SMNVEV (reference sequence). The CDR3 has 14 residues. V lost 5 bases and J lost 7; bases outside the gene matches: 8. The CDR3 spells CASSRTGASGEAFF. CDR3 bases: TGTGCCAGCAGTAGGACAGGGGCGTCAGGTGAAGCTTTCTTT.

The CDR3 protein is CASSQRGANTEAFF. For the CDR3, the DNA is TGTGCCAGCAGCCAACGGGGGGCGAACACTGAAGCTTTCTTT. The J gene is TRBJ1-1, the V gene TRBV14, with D perhaps matching TRBD1 (6 bases). The CDR3 contains 14 residues. Between the trimmed V and J ends, which lost 2 bases and 1 base, there was a span of 8 bases. In germline, CDR1 is SGHDN, CDR2 FVKESK. Together with reference TRBV14 and TRBJ1-1, the CDR3 gives the full variable domain: EAGVTQFPSHSVIEKGQTVTLRCDPISGHDNLYWYRRVMGKEIKFLLHFVKESKQDESGMPNNRFLAERTGGTYSTLKVQPAELEDSGVYFCASSQRGANTEAFFGQGTRLTVV.

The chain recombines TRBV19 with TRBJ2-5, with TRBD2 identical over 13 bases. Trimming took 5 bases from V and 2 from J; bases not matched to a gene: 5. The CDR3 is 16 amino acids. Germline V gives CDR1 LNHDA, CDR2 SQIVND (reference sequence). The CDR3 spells CASSFGLAGEQETQYF. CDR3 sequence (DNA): TGTGCCAGTAGTTTTGGACTAGCGGGGGAGCAAGAGACCCAGTACTTC.

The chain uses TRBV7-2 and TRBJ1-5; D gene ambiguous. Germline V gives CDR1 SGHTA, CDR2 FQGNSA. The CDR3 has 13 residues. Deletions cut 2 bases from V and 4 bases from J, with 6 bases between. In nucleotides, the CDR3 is TGTGCCAGCAGCTTAAGGCGGAATCAGCCCCAGCATTTT. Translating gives CASSLRRNQPQHF.

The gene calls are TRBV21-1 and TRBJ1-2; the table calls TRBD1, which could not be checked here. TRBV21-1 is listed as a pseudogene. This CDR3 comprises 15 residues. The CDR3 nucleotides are TGTGCCAGCAGCAAGGGGCTGGATCTTAACTATGGCTACACCTTC. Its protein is CASSKGLDLNYGYTF.

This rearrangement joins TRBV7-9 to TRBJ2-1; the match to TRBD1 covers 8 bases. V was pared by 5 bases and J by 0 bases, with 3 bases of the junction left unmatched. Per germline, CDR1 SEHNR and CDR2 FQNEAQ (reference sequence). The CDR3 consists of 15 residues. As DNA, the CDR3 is TGTGCCAGCAGCGGACAGGGTAGCTCCTACAATGAGCAGTTCTTC. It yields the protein CASSGQGSSYNEQFF.

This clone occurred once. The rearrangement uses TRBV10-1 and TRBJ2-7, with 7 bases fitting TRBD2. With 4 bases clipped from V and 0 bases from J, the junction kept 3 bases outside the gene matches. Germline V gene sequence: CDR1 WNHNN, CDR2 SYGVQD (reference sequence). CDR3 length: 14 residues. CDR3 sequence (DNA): TGCGCCAGCAGTGGACTAGCCTCCTCCTACGAGCAGTACTTC. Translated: CASSGLASSYEQYF.

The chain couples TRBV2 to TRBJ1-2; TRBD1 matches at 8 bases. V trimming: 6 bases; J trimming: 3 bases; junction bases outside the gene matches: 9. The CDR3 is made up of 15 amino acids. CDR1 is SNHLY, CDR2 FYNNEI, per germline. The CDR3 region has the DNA TGTGCCAGCAGAAACGACAGGGGCCTTTACTATGGCTACACCTTC. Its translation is CASRNDRGLYYGYTF. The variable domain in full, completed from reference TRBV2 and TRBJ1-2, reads EPEVTQTPSHQVTQMGQEVILRCVPISNHLYFYWYRQILGQKVEFLVSFYNNEISEKSEIFDDQFSVERPDGSNFTLKIRSTKLEDSAMYFCASRNDRGLYYGYTFGSGTRLTVV.

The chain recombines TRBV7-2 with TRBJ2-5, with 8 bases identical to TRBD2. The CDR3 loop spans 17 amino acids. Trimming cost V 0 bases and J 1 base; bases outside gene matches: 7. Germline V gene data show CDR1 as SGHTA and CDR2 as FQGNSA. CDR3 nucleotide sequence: TGTGCCAGCAGCTTAGCGCAGGGCGGGGGGCTCCAAGAGACCCAGTACTTC. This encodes CASSLAQGGGLQETQYF.

CDR3 loop: CATSDLGTGKETQYF. CDR3 DNA sequence: TGTGCCACCAGTGATTTGGGGACAGGGAAAGAGACCCAGTACTTC. The chain is built from TRBV24-1 and TRBJ2-5; 9 nucleotides match TRBD1. CDR1 KGHDR and CDR2 SFDVKD come from the germline V gene. The CDR3 loop spans 15 amino acids. Trimming took 0 bases from V and 3 from J; bases not matched to a gene: 1.

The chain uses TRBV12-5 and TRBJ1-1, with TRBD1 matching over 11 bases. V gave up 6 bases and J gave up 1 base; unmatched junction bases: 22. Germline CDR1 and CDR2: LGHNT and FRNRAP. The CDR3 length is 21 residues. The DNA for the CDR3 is TGTGCTAGTGGCTTGAGAGATTGGTCCGGGACAGGGGGAACCGGGAACACTGAAGCTTTCTTT. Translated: CASGLRDWSGTGGTGNTEAFF.

The CDR3 region has the DNA TGTGCCAGCAGCCTCAATTACGGGTCACAGGGAGTTAAGCAGTACTTC. Amino acid sequence: CASSLNYGSQGVKQYF. The chain joins TRBV11-2 to TRBJ2-7; D is possibly TRBD1 (6 bases). Germline-derived CDR1 and CDR2 are SGHAT and FQNNGV. Between the trimmed V and J ends, which lost 5 bases and 8 bases, there was a span of 25 bases. The CDR3 extends over 16 amino acids.

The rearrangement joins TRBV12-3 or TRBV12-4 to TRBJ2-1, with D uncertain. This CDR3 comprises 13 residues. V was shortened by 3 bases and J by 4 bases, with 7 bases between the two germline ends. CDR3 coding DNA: TGTGCCAGCAGTTTCTTTGTGTACAATGAGCAGTTCTTC. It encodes CASSFFVYNEQFF.